These 5 T cell receptor beta chains were all obtained from the same sample, sequenced in a study of blood T cell repertoires in COVID-19. The assay was immunoSEQ multiplex PCR, and TCRdb's table has in-frame clones only and misses some. The data show 150,000 or so clones, about 80% seen once. What was sequenced was PBMCs or T cells enriched from blood (not recorded which). These receptors were taken from a man aged 50 to 59 who had recovered from COVID-19.

J is TRBJ2-5 and V is TRBV30; possibly TRBD2 for D (6 bases). V was trimmed by 4 bases and J by 5 bases, leaving 14 bases between them. Germline CDR1 reads GTSNPN; CDR2 reads SVGIG (reference sequence). The CDR3 totals 13 residues. The CDR3 region has the DNA TGTGCCTGGATCGGCGGGGAAGGGGAGACCCAGTACTTC. Translated: CAWIGGEGETQYF.

In DNA, the CDR3 is TGCAGCGTCCTCTCCGGGGACAGGGGGCTCGGCTACACCTTC. The encoded protein is CSVLSGDRGLGYTF. The chain links TRBV29-1 to TRBJ1-2, with 12 bases that match TRBD1. With 6 bases clipped from V and 8 bases from J, the junction kept 10 bases outside the gene matches. Germline V gene data show CDR1 as SQVTM and CDR2 as ANQGSEA. The CDR3 spans 14 residues.

V usage is TRBV7-2 and J usage is TRBJ1-1, with 12 bases identical to TRBD1. V dropped 5 bases and J dropped 0; count of bases not matched to a gene: 7. Germline loops: CDR1 SGHTA, CDR2 FQGNSA. The CDR3 has 17 residues. As DNA, the CDR3 is TGTGCCAGCAGCGTTTCCGGGACAGGGGGCGTGAACACTGAAGCTTTCTTT. Translation: CASSVSGTGGVNTEAFF.

Points on this clone: Other DNA sequences in this sample translate to the same CDR3. The chain uses TRBV10-2 and TRBJ1-5; a weak D match, TRBD1 (5 bases). Between the trimmed V and J ends, which lost 2 bases and 4 bases, there was a span of 9 bases. The CDR3 contains 14 residues. CDR1 and CDR2 (germline): WSHSY, SAAADI. The CDR3 region has the DNA TGCGCCAGCAGTGAGACAGGCGGAAATCAGCCCCAGCATTTT. It translates to CASSETGGNQPQHF.

In its sample, this clone was seen a few times. The chain uses TRBV6-2 or TRBV6-3 and TRBJ1-2, with D possibly being TRBD1 (5 bases). The CDR3 covers 13 residues. In germline, CDR1 is MNHEY, CDR2 SVGEGT. V was shortened by 5 bases and J by 3 bases, with 10 bases between the two germline ends. DNA of the CDR3: TGTGCCAGCAGTCGTCGGGGGGACTATGGCTACACCTTC. As protein: CASSRRGDYGYTF.